This T cell receptor beta chain emerged from a study of graft-versus-host responses after intestinal transplantation. Turning to the study itself: All recipients were given anti-thymocyte globulin induction, and tacrolimus and steroids were then administered for around three years. Study observations and caveats: Within the allografts of patients who had graft-donor T cell macrochimerism, graft-versus-host to host-versus-graft clonal ratios were high. Recipient bone marrow held GvH clones, some seen earlier in ileum or blood. Peak circulating GvH clone levels were associated with early post-transplant HvG declines.

Data came from immunoSEQ multiplex PCR; TCRdb stores just in-frame clones and leaves some out. The sample lists tens of thousands of clones, approximately 92% occurring once. With regard to this clone: Its antigen is not known.

CDR3 length: 15 residues. Germline-derived CDR1 and CDR2 are SGHTA and FQGNSA. Germline trimming cut 5 bases from V and 4 bases from J; bases unmatched to any gene: 6. The source of this sequence is a human patient who received an intestinal transplant, so some T cells may come from the graft donor. The chain recombines TRBV7-2 with TRBJ2-2; 8 bases align to TRBD1. Source: PBMCs, taken about 37 weeks after intestinal transplant. The CDR3 DNA reads as TGTGCCAGCAGCACCAGGACAGGGAGCACCGGGGAGCTGTTTTTT. The encoded protein is CASSTRTGSTGELFF. Based on the CDR3 plus reference TRBV7-2 and TRBJ2-2, the full variable domain is GAGVSQSPSNKVTEKGKDVELRCDPISGHTALYWYRQSLGQGLEFLIYFQGNSAPDKSGLPSDRFSAERTGGSVSTLTIQRTQQEDSAVYLCASSTRTGSTGELFFGEGSRLTVL.